The following is a T cell receptor (beta chain) sequence with its context. The sample belongs to a study of T cells in Graves' hyperthyroidism and ophthalmopathy. About the research overall: Peripheral blood was drawn at first diagnosis, prior to all treatment.

Template material for amplifying TCR beta CDR3 regions consisted of RNA transcripts. HTBI primers were the set used in a first-round RT-PCR of the TCR CDR3. TCRdb re-called the multiplex PCR reads through MiXCR, storing one row per CDR3 protein. The sample holds around 290,000 distinct CDR3 sequences, roughly 13% seen once. This CDR3 is built from 14 residues. Trimming shortened V by 7 bases and J by 4 bases, and 14 bases separated the two germline ends. CDR1 is MNHEY and CDR2 is SMNVEV in the germline V gene (reference sequence). Sequenced material: blood. V and J are TRBV27 and TRBJ1-5, with D maybe TRBD1 (6 bases). This receptor was identified in a woman in her 30s with Graves' hyperthyroidism that later progressed to Graves' ophthalmopathy. CDR3 amino acids: CASKRRGGNQPQHF. The CDR3 bases are TGTGCCAGCAAGAGGAGGGGGGGAAATCAGCCCCAGCATTTT.